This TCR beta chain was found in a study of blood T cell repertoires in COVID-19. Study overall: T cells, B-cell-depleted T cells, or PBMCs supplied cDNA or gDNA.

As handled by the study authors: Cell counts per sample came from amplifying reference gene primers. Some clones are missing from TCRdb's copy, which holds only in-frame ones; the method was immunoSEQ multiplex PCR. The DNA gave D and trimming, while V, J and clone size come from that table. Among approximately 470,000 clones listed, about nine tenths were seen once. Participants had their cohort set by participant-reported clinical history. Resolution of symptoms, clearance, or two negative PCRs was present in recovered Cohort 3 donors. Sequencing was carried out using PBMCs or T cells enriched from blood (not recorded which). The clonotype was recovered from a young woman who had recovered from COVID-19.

The DNA for the CDR3 is TGCAGTGCTCTATTTCGTGGCTACACCTTC. Translated, it gives CSALFRGYTF. V gene TRBV20-1 combines with J gene TRBJ1-2; D not certain. Per the germline V gene, CDR1 is DFQATT and CDR2 is SNEGSKA (reference sequence). The CDR3 runs 10 residues. Trimming removed 5 bases at V and 7 bases at J, with 8 bases between.